These 4 T cell receptor beta chains originate from one sample sequenced in a study of blood T cell repertoires in COVID-19. Only in-frame clones appear in the TCRdb table, and some are missing; sequencing was by immunoSEQ multiplex PCR. The sample shows nearly 200,000 clones, approximately 86% of them seen only once. Material: peripheral blood. These receptor sequences come from a man aged 55-75 years with COVID-19, enrolled during active disease.

The V gene is TRBV13, the J gene TRBJ1-1; possibly TRBD1 for D (5 bases). This CDR3 contains 13 residues. The ends were cut back, 2 bases at V and 11 bases at J, with 15 bases in the middle. The germline V gene has CDR1 PRHDT and CDR2 FYEKMQ (reference sequence). CDR3 loop: CASSLFREHRAFF. The DNA for the CDR3 is TGTGCCAGCAGCTTATTCAGGGAACATAGGGCTTTCTTT.

V gene TRBV3-1 (or the pseudogene TRBV3-2) combines with J gene TRBJ1-1; the D is unclear. The germline V and J ends were trimmed by 4 bases and 4 bases, with 10 bases remaining between them. The CDR3 runs to 13 residues. CDR1 and CDR2 from the germline V gene are LGHDT and YNNKEL (reference sequence). The CDR3 loop is CASSRRPPTEAFF. Written as DNA, the CDR3 is TGTGCCAGCAGCCGGAGACCCCCCACTGAAGCTTTCTTT.

This chain joins TRBV9 and TRBJ2-7, with D possibly being TRBD1 (6 bases). This CDR3 is built from 14 residues. CDR1 SGDLS and CDR2 YYNGEE come from the germline V gene. V shed 0 bases and J shed 1 base, with 8 bases lying between them. The CDR3 DNA sequence: TGTGCCAGCAGCGTAGTAGGGGGTTCCTACGAGCAGTACTTC. This gives the protein CASSVVGGSYEQYF.

This chain links TRBV2 with TRBJ2-1; tentative D call: TRBD2 (5 bases). Trimming removed 6 bases from V and 7 bases from J, with 19 bases in between. Germline V gene data show CDR1 as SNHLY and CDR2 as FYNNEI. The CDR3 contains 15 residues. CDR3 protein: CASRATPASGNEQFF. For the CDR3, the DNA is TGTGCCAGCAGGGCTACTCCAGCGTCGGGGAATGAGCAGTTCTTC.